Sequencing of this T cell receptor beta chain was carried out in a study of human T cells and chemical hapten exposure. General study findings and limits: Patch test score rose with PT1 expanded TCR count, significant at thresholds 8, 16 and 32, not 4.

This CDR3 spans 16 amino acids. Unmatched junction bases numbered 10, after V lost 0 bases and J lost 8 bases. Germline loops: CDR1 DFQATT, CDR2 SNEGSKA (reference sequence). This clonotype has a handful of counts. Antigen specificity is unknown. Specified time point: patch test 1, 2 weeks after DPC sensitization. Treatment reported: therapeutic diphenylcyclopropenone sensitization with weekly scalp DPC. Single cDNA molecules in the library carried unique molecular identifiers attached during preparation. Using its own MiXCR run on the RACE reads, TCRdb lists one record per CDR3 protein. Of approximately 100,000 distinct CDR3 sequences in the sample, about 11% are singletons; the top ten hold around 3.4%.

The receptor's source is a woman between 35 and 50 years old with alopecia areata. Some clones in this sample may be carry-over from other donors' samples. Here the sequenced sample was whole blood, taken in connection with sensitization to the hapten diphenylcyclopropenone (DPC). V gene TRBV20-1 combines with J gene TRBJ2-2; 9 bases map to TRBD2. The CDR3 bases are TGCAGTGCTAGAGATCGAAGCGGGAGGTCATTGGGGGAGCTGTTTTTT. It specifies CSARDRSGRSLGELFF.